This T cell receptor beta chain was identified in a study of regulatory T cells in long-lasting Graves disease (dated by TCRdb to about 2021). For context, the study as a whole: Antithyroid drugs had been taken for less than 3 months by newly diagnosed Graves' disease patients. Peripheral blood TCR sequencing and RNA sequencing compared persistent Graves' disease patients with newly diagnosed Graves' disease patients. The study was conducted in China and was registered as a clinical trial. A total of 33 samples underwent TCR sequencing: about 13 from persistent and about 20 from newly diagnosed Graves' disease patients.

In regard to this clonotype: Its binding antigen is unknown. Likely a read error: the CDR3 ends without its conserved phenylalanine or tryptophan.

Broad study findings and their caveats: Preferential use of TRBV28, TRBJ1-2 and TRBJ2-5 was observed in persistent disease, whereas TRBV20-1 and TRBJ2-1 were favored in newly diagnosed disease. As a limitation, the authors acknowledged that the small sample size may reduce accuracy. Only the TCR beta chain was sequenced and analyzed. Only peripheral blood was studied, because thyroid tissue, the primary lesion, was inaccessible. Compared with newly diagnosed patients, patients with persistent Graves' disease had lower TCR Shannon entropy and fewer highly expanded clones, which suggests clonal expansion. Patients with persistent disease shared more public clonotypes (roughly 2,900) than newly diagnosed patients did (966).

Library prep was done by multiplex PCR. TCRdb shows the sequencer as Illumina HiSeq 4000. TCR beta libraries were built with iRepertoire HTBI primers and Arm-PCR amplification of CDR3 regions. Before sequencing, the PCR products went through gel purification. The original pipeline was this. Gene usage analysis of CDR3 amino acid clonotypes relied on the roughly 64 TRBV and around 13 TRBJ segments identified across samples. Filtered high-quality paired reads were merged into contigs using COPE and FqMerger. BLAST was used to align contigs to IMGT TRBV, TRBD and TRBJ reference genes, and CDR3 was defined according to IMGT. Clonotypes above 0.1% frequency were classified as highly expanded clones. Repertoire diversity was measured by Shannon entropy, and V-J evenness by the Gini coefficient. Public clonotypes were defined as clonotypes shared by more than one individual. Using fastp at Q25 and MiXCR, TCRdb reprocessed the public reads and kept productive beta chains. Identical CDR3 protein sequences are pooled into one entry, listed with their most common genes and DNA. The V and J calls, along with clone size, are taken from TCRdb and not from the paper's own processing. The sample table records approximately 350,000 distinct CDR3 sequences; roughly 10% of these occur just once. About 20% of the sample lies in the top ten.

V gives up 5 bases and J gives up 5 bases, and the segment between their germline ends measures 1 base. Taken from the germline V gene, the CDR1 and CDR2 loops are SGHVS and FNYEAQ. The CDR3 region is 10 residues in length, termini included. Only CDR3 DNA is held: 30 bases, read in frame from base 1. What the time point label conveys for this sample: newly diagnosed GD, antithyroid drugs for less than 3 months. RNA was extracted from PBMCs in TRIzol for both TCR sequencing and RNA sequencing. Graves' disease was diagnosed according to American Thyroid Association guidelines. The patients came from an endocrinology department in Xi'an, China. From each patient, approximately 9.9 milliliters of peripheral blood was collected into an EDTA anticoagulant tube. Ficoll Paque Plus density gradient separation was used to isolate PBMCs, and no further T cell sorting was done. RNA quality was checked with an Agilent 2100 Bioanalyzer and agarose gel, and concentration with a NanoDrop 2000.

The data were also submitted as part of a second study, on T cells in Graves' hyperthyroidism and ophthalmopathy. As the second study states: Stable Graves' hyperthyroidism was defined as no progression to ophthalmopathy during 18 months of follow-up. Hyperthyroidism patients were newly diagnosed, had a disease duration of under 2 months, and were aged 18 to 65 years. Patients with uncontrolled infections, other autoimmune diseases, pregnancy or lactation were excluded. Diagnoses relied on clinical symptoms, serum thyroxine and TRAb, thyroid ultrasound and orbital computed tomography. A first-round RT-PCR of the TCR CDR3 used the HTBI primer set with the Qiagen OneStep RT-PCR kit. Most expanded thyroid clonotypes (frequency above 0.001) were also found in blood, which suggests that blood repertoires may mirror thyroid immune responses. In cross-validation, a model built on a 13 V-J signature told ophthalmopathy apart from stable hyperthyroidism with approximately 90% sensitivity and around 84% specificity, and in testing the same model reached 80%/75%. In validation, the model predicted progression to ophthalmopathy a median of around 6.5 months before onset, with approximately 71% sensitivity and just under 75% specificity. TCR V-J signatures able to tell the groups apart were searched for in a discovery cohort of 95 or so patients, of whom over 40 had Graves' ophthalmopathy and roughly 57 had stable Graves' hyperthyroidism. Prospective prediction of ophthalmopathy was tested in an independent validation cohort of approximately 18 hyperthyroidism patients and 15 to 17 patients who later progressed to ophthalmopathy. The roughly 100 discovery patients were randomly divided into training and test sets at a 7:3 ratio. In addition, the study compared T-cell repertoires in thyroid tissue and in blood from five to seven Graves' hyperthyroidism patients. Following sampling, methimazole starting at 30 mg daily was given to hyperthyroidism patients, and high-dose intravenous methylprednisolone was given to ophthalmopathy patients. Libraries were constructed in a second round of multiplex PCR, after which size selection and purification were performed. Sequencing of the libraries was done on an Illumina HiSeq2000 using paired-end 100 bp reads. SOAPnuke was used to process the raw data, removing reads that contained adapters or uncalled bases, had a mean Phred below 15, or lacked an exact match to the constant primer or identifier. High-quality paired reads were merged using COPE v1.2.5, and each unique nucleotide sequence was defined as a clonotype. MiTCR v1.1 was used to align clonotypes to the IMGT TRBV, TRBD and TRBJ reference segments. Analysis was restricted to V-J combinations with a frequency above 0.0001, which covered 98% to 99.2% of repertoires. The TCS score was defined as F50 (clonal expansion) divided by E x V (chaos), with BLOSUM62-based TCRdist calculated between CDR3 peptides within each V-J. Welch's t-statistics and random forest reduced roughly 500 V-J features to 13, which were used in a naive Bayes classifier (R e1071). No statistical method was used to set the sample size in advance, and investigators knew the group allocation. The paper reports TCR Vbeta CDR3 sequencing of 140 or so peripheral blood samples: some 44 ophthalmopathy, about 75 hyperthyroidism and roughly 17 progressor patients.

This receptor was obtained from a young woman with Graves disease. Donor details come from another sample of the same person, matched by shared clones. Specimen: peripheral blood mononuclear cells (PBMCs), collected at new diagnosis, from a patient treated with antithyroid drugs. The V and J genes are TRBV7-6 and TRBJ2-1; confidence is insufficient to name the D gene. CDR3 sequence: CASSNNEQFS. The sequenced DNA: TGTGCCAGCAGCAACAATGAGCAGTTCTCC.